These T cell receptor beta chains were read from a single sample in a study of T cell responses to AZD1222 COVID-19 vaccine. Data came from immunoSEQ multiplex PCR; TCRdb stores just in-frame clones and leaves some out. The table has roughly 120,000 clones, more than 70% seen once. Sequences were derived from peripheral blood, sampled on day 0 of AZD1222 vaccination. Source of these receptors: an adult in good health. Both conserved end residues are part of each CDR3. D genes are given only for firm matches. Clone size is not always given. Where it is, it says once, few, many or a class for expanded clones.

V	size	D	J	length	DNA	CDR3
TRBV6-2/TRBV6-3	NA	TRBD1	TRBJ2-7	15	TGTGCCAGCAGTTCTGGGACAGGGGCCCGCTACGAGCAGTACTTC	CASSSGTGARYEQYF
TRBV7-9	NA	NA	TRBJ2-3	14	TGTGCCAGCAGCTTAGGGGAATGGTCCGATACGCAGTATTTT	CASSLGEWSDTQYF
TRBV3-1/TRBV3-2	NA	NA	TRBJ1-1	13	TGTGCCAGCAGCCAAGTTCGGAACACTGAAGCTTTCTTT	CASSQVRNTEAFF
TRBV5-1	NA	NA	TRBJ1-6	15	TGCGCCAGCAGCTTGCACGGGTCCCTAATGGCGGCCCTCCACTTT	CASSLHGSLMAALHF
TRBV2	few	TRBD1	TRBJ2-7	13	TGTGCCAGCAGAGGGACAGGTCGGTACGAGCAGTACTTC	CASRGTGRYEQYF
TRBV5-1	NA	TRBD1	TRBJ1-2	13	TGCGCCAGCAGCCCAACCCGACAGGGTGGCTACACCTTC	CASSPTRQGGYTF
TRBV9	once	NA	TRBJ2-3	17	TGTGCCAGCAGCGTAGCGGAGAGGGGCGCGGGCACAGATACGCAGTATTTT	CASSVAERGAGTDTQYF
TRBV6-5	NA	TRBD2	TRBJ2-2	16	TGTGCCGGCAGTTACTCTAGCGGCCTCTACACCGGGGAGCTGTTTTTT	CAGSYSSGLYTGELFF
TRBV18	NA	TRBD1	TRBJ2-7	14	TGTGCCAGCTCCTCCCGGGACAGGGGCTACGAGCAGTACTTC	CASSSRDRGYEQYF
TRBV7-3	NA	NA	TRBJ1-1	13	TGTGCCAGCAGCTTAGACGCGAACACTGAAGCTTTCTTT	CASSLDANTEAFF